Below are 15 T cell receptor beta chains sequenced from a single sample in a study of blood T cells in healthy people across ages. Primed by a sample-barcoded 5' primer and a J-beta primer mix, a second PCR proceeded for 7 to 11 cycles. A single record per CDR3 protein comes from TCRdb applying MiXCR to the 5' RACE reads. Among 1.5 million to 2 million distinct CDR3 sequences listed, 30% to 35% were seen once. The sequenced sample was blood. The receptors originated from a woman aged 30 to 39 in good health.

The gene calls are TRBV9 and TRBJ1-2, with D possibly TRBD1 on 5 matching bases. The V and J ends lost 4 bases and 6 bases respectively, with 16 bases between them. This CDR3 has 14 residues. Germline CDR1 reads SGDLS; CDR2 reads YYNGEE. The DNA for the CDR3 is TGTGCCAGCAGCTCAAGTTGGGGGTCCGATGGCTACACCTTC. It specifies CASSSSWGSDGYTF.

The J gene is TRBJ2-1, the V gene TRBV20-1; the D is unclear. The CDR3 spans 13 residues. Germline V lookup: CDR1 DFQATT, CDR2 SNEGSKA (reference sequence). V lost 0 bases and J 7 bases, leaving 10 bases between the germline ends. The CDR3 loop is CSARDPTPNEQFF. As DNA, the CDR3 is TGCAGTGCTAGAGATCCAACTCCTAATGAGCAGTTCTTC.

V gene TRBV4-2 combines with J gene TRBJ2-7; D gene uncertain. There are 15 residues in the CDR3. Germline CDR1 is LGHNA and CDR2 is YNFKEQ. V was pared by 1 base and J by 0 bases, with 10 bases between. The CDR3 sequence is CASSQVASNSYEQYF. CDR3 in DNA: TGTGCCAGCAGCCAAGTCGCATCAAACTCCTACGAGCAGTACTTC.

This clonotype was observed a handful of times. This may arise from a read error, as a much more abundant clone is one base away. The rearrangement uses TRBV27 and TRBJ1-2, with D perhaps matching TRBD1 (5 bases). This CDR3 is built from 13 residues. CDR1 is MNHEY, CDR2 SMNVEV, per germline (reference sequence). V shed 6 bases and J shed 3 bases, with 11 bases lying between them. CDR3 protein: CASRPSGYYGYTF. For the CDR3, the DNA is TGTGCCAGCAGACCCTCAGGGTACTATGGCTACACCTTC.

CDR3 sequence reads: CASSLTSSVDGELFF. The CDR3 DNA reads as TGTGCCAGCAGCCTAACATCTAGCGTAGACGGGGAGCTGTTTTTT. V is TRBV3-1 and J is TRBJ2-2, with TRBD2 as a possible D gene (6 bases). Looked up from germline, CDR1 is LGHDT and CDR2 is YNNKEL (reference sequence). CDR3 length: 15 amino acids. V was trimmed by 4 bases and J by 7 bases, leaving 16 bases between them.

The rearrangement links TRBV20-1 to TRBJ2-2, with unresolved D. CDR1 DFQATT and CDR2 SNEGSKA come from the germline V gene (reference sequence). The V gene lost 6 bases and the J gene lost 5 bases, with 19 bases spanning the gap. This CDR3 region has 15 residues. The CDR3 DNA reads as TGCAGTGCAATCGCGACCGAACATAATACCGGGGAGCTGTTTTTT. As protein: CSAIATEHNTGELFF.

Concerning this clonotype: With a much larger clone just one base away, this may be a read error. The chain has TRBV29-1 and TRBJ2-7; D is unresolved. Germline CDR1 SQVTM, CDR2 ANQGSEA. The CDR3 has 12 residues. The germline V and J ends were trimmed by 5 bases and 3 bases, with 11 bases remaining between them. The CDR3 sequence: CSVSTGSYEQYF. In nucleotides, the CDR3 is TGCAGCGTTAGTACGGGCAGCTACGAGCAGTACTTC.

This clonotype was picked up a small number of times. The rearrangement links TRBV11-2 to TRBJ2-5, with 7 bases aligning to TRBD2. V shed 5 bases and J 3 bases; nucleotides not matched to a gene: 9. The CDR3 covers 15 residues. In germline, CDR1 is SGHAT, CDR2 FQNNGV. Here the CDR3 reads CASSASSGRKETQYF. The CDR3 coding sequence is TGTGCCAGCAGCGCGTCTAGCGGCCGGAAAGAGACCCAGTACTTC.

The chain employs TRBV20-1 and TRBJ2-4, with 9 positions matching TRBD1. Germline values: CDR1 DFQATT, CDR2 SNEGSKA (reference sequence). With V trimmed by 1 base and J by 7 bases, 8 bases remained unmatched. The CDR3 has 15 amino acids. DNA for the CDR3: TGCAGTGCTAGAGTGTCCGGGACAGGGCTGAACATTCAGTACTTC. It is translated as CSARVSGTGLNIQYF.

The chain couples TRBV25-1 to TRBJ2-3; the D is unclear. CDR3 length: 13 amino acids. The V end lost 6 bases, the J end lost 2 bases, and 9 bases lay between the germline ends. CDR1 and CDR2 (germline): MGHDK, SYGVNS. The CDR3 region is CASRDSVTDTQYF. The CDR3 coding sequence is TGTGCCAGCAGAGACTCCGTCACAGATACGCAGTATTTT. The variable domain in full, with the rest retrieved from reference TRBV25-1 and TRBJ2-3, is EADIYQTPRYLVIGTGKKITLECSQTMGHDKMYWYQQDPGMELHLIHYSYGVNSTEKGDLSSESTVSRIRTEHFPLTLESARPSHTSQYLCASRDSVTDTQYFGPGTRLTVL.

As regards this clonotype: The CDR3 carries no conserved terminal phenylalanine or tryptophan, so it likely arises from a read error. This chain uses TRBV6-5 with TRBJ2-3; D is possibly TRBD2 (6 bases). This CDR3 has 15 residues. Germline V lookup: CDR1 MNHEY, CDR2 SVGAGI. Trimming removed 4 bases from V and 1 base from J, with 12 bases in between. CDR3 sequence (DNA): TGTGCCAGCAGTTGGGGGGTCCACCGCACAGATACGCAGTATGTT. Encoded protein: CASSWGVHRTDTQYV.

The CDR3 nucleotides are TGTGCCAGCAGTGAAGCTAGCTCCTTTGGGTATGGCTACACCTTC. Translating it yields CASSEASSFGYGYTF. The V gene is TRBV6-1, the J gene TRBJ1-2; D ambiguous. V lost 0 bases and J 5 bases, leaving 13 bases between the germline ends. Germline V CDR1 and CDR2: MNHNS, SASEGT. This CDR3 comprises 15 residues.

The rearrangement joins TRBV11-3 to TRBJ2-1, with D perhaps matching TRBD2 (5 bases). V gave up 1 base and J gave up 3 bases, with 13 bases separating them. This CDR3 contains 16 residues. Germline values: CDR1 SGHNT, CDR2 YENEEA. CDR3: CASSLVVWRYYNEQFF. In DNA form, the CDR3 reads TGTGCCAGCAGCTTAGTAGTTTGGAGGTACTACAATGAGCAGTTCTTC.

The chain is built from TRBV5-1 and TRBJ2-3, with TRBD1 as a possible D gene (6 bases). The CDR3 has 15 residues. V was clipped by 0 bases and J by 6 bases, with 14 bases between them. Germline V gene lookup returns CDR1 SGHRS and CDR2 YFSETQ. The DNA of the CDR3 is TGCGCCAGCAGCTTGGGGTTAAGGGGGATGGATACGCAGTATTTT. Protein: CASSLGLRGMDTQYF.

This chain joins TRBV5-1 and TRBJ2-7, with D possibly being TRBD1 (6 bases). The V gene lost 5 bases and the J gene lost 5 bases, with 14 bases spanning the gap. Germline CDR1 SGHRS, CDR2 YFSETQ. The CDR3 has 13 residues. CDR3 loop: CASRRQAYHEQYF. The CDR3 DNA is TGCGCCAGCAGGAGACAGGCTTACCACGAGCAGTACTTC. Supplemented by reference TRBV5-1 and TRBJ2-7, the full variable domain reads KAGVTQTPRYLIKTRGQQVTLSCSPISGHRSVSWYQQTPGQGLQFLFEYFSETQRNKGNFPGRFSGRQFSNSRSEMNVSTLELGDSALYLCASRRQAYHEQYFGPGTRLTVT.